The next 26 T cell receptor beta chains were all read from a single sample in a study of early T cells in non-severe SARS-CoV-2 infection. From the 5' RACE reads, TCRdb called clonotypes with MiXCR, one entry per CDR3 protein. This table has about 64,000 distinct CDR3 sequences, just over 20% appearing once. The sequencing used whole blood, collected at baseline. These TCRs come from an adult who was a healthcare worker with PCR-confirmed SARS-CoV-2 infection or an uninfected control (not recorded which).

V gene TRBV4-1 combines with J gene TRBJ1-6; D uncertain. Germline assignment: CDR1 MGHRA and CDR2 YSYEKL. This CDR3 region has 16 residues. The V end lost 3 bases, the J end lost 7 bases, and 16 bases lay between the germline ends. The CDR3 reads CASSHPWAGQNSPLHF. Written as DNA, the CDR3 is TGCGCCAGCAGCCACCCGTGGGCAGGTCAGAATTCACCCCTCCACTTT.

This clonotype has at least ten counts. The chain links TRBV12-5 to TRBJ1-5; weak D call: TRBD1 (5 bases). This CDR3 has 12 amino acids. Germline lookup yields CDR1 LGHNT and CDR2 FRNRAP. Trimming stripped 9 bases from V and 6 bases from J, with 12 bases between. The CDR3 region has the DNA TGTGCTAGCAGCGCAGGGAGTCAGCCCCAGCATTTT. Encoded protein: CASSAGSQPQHF.

The chain has TRBV4-1 and TRBJ2-7, with TRBD2 matching over 8 bases. The J segment lost 5 bases and the V segment lost 1 base, leaving 7 bases of the junction unmatched. This CDR3 contains 15 residues. CDR1 is MGHRA and CDR2 is YSYEKL in the germline V gene. CDR3 sequence: CASSQGIWREDEQYF. In nucleotides, the CDR3 is TGCGCCAGCAGCCAAGGTATCTGGCGGGAGGACGAGCAGTACTTC.

The CDR3 region has the DNA TGTGCCAGTCGGGGACTCTCCACCGGGGAGCTGTTTTTT. Translated: CASRGLSTGELFF. V gene TRBV2 combines with J gene TRBJ2-2; a possible D gene is TRBD2 (6 bases). Germline V gene lookup returns CDR1 SNHLY and CDR2 FYNNEI. The CDR3 is 13 residues long. Trimming removed 9 bases from V and 4 bases from J, with 12 bases in between.

The chain is built from TRBV4-1 and TRBJ1-1; weak D call: TRBD1 (5 bases). Germline V gives CDR1 MGHRA, CDR2 YSYEKL. Trimming left V 5 bases short and J 10 bases short, with 17 bases between. The CDR3 contains 13 residues. The CDR3 loop is CASSSGTPEGAFF. In DNA, the CDR3 is TGCGCCAGCAGCTCCGGGACCCCTGAGGGAGCTTTCTTT.

This clonotype occurred a few times. This chain links TRBV5-1 with TRBJ2-3; TRBD2 matches 10 bases. Germline lookup yields CDR1 SGHRS and CDR2 YFSETQ. The length of the CDR3 is 14 residues. V trimming: 4 bases; J trimming: 3 bases; junction bases outside the gene matches: 2. In DNA form, the CDR3 reads TGCGCCAGCAGCAAGGGACTAGCGACAGATACGCAGTATTTT. It specifies CASSKGLATDTQYF.

The chain combines TRBV3-1 with TRBJ2-1, with D unresolved. The germline V gene encodes CDR1 LGHDT and CDR2 YNNKEL (reference sequence). The length of the CDR3 is 12 residues. The V end was cut by 0 bases, the J end by 6 bases, with 3 bases between. CDR3 sequence reads: CASSQEINEQFF. The CDR3 region has the DNA TGTGCCAGCAGCCAAGAAATCAATGAGCAGTTCTTC.

This sequence joins TRBV10-3 and TRBJ2-7; D unclear. V was shortened by 6 bases and J by 3 bases, with 9 bases between the two germline ends. The CDR3 contains 12 residues. CDR1 is ENHRY and CDR2 is SYGVKD in the germline V gene. In DNA, the CDR3 is TGTGCCATCAGCCAGGATGGCTACGAGCAGTACTTC. Its translation is CAISQDGYEQYF.

V and J are TRBV27 and TRBJ2-7; TRBD1 might be the D (6 bases). CDR1 and CDR2 from the germline V gene are MNHEY and SMNVEV (reference sequence). This CDR3 is 13 amino acids long. V lost 5 bases to trimming and J lost 2 bases, with 10 bases between them. CDR3 residues: CASSVDSTYEQYF. Here the CDR3 DNA reads TGTGCCAGCAGTGTGGACAGTACCTACGAGCAGTACTTC.

V is TRBV30 and J is TRBJ2-3; no definite D call. The CDR3 length is 12 residues. Between the trimmed V and J ends, which lost 2 bases and 2 bases, there was a span of 5 bases. Germline CDR1 and CDR2: GTSNPN and SVGIG (reference sequence). The chain's CDR3 is CAWSIVTDTQYF. DNA for the CDR3: TGTGCCTGGAGTATCGTCACAGATACGCAGTATTTT. The whole variable domain, filled in from reference TRBV30 and TRBJ2-3, reads SQTIHQWPATLVQPVGSPLSLECTVEGTSNPNLYWYRQAAGRGLQLLFYSVGIGQISSEVPQNLSASRPQDRQFILSSKKLLLSDSGFYLCAWSIVTDTQYFGPGTRLTVL.

This chain links TRBV20-1 with TRBJ2-1; D is possibly TRBD1 or TRBD2 (5 bases each). The CDR3 has 15 amino acids. The V and J ends lost 5 bases and 10 bases respectively, with 24 bases between them. The germline V gene encodes CDR1 DFQATT and CDR2 SNEGSKA (reference sequence). This CDR3 is CSAPPPGPFRGEQFF. In nucleotides, the CDR3 is TGCAGTGCTCCCCCTCCGGGACCCTTTCGGGGAGAGCAGTTCTTC.

Remarks on this clonotype: A clone one base away is much larger, so this may be a read error. The rearrangement links TRBV7-9 to TRBJ2-2, with D perhaps TRBD2 (6 bases). The germline V and J ends were trimmed by 2 bases and 0 bases, with 7 bases remaining between them. The length of the CDR3 is 15 residues. CDR1 and CDR2 from the germline V gene are SEHNR and FQNEAQ (reference sequence). CDR3 coding DNA: TGTGCCAGCAGCTTACCGGGGGCGAACACCGGGGAGCTGTTTTTT. Translation gives CASSLPGANTGELFF.

This clonotype has more than one count but fewer than ten. The chain uses TRBV2 and TRBJ2-3; 7 bases match TRBD2. Germline trimming cut 8 bases from V and 1 base from J; bases unmatched to any gene: 3. This CDR3 is built from 13 residues. Per the germline V gene, CDR1 is SNHLY and CDR2 is FYNNEI. This CDR3 is CASGSGGTDTQYF. DNA for the CDR3: TGTGCCAGCGGGAGCGGGGGCACAGATACGCAGTATTTT.

The chain is built from TRBV7-6 and TRBJ2-5, with no clear D. In germline, CDR1 is SGHVS, CDR2 FNYEAQ. The V end lost 5 bases, the J end lost 4 bases, and 14 bases lay between the germline ends. The CDR3 loop spans 14 amino acids. CDR3 DNA sequence: TGTGCCAGCAGCCGGTTGGTGGACGGAGAGACCCAGTACTTC. Translated, it gives CASSRLVDGETQYF.

The CDR3 reads CASRWGDSNQPQHF. The CDR3, as DNA: TGTGCCAGCCGTTGGGGGGATAGCAATCAGCCCCAGCATTTT. This chain connects TRBV2 to TRBJ1-5, with D tentatively TRBD1 (5 bases). Germline CDR1 is SNHLY and CDR2 is FYNNEI. Trimming stripped 8 bases from V and 0 bases from J, with 11 bases between. This CDR3 is built from 14 residues.

This clonotype came up a few times. The chain uses TRBV2 and TRBJ2-3; D is ambiguous. V dropped 8 bases and J dropped 2 bases, with 14 bases sitting between them. Germline V gene sequence: CDR1 SNHLY, CDR2 FYNNEI. This CDR3 contains 14 residues. CDR3 sequence reads: CASEPLDATDTQYF. Here the CDR3 DNA reads TGTGCCAGCGAGCCGCTGGACGCCACAGATACGCAGTATTTT.

This clonotype was detected a few times. The chain is built from TRBV4-1 and TRBJ1-1; D gene unclear. The V gene's germline CDR1 is MGHRA and CDR2 YSYEKL. Trimming stripped 1 base from V and 5 bases from J, with 14 bases between. This CDR3 has 15 residues. Here the CDR3 DNA reads TGCGCCAGCAGCCAAGCGGGGTACAAACAAACTGAAGCTTTCTTT. Its translation: CASSQAGYKQTEAFF.

This clonotype was counted many times. The genes are TRBV3-1 and TRBJ1-4; D gene uncertain. Deletions cut 2 bases from V and 5 bases from J, with 12 bases between. The germline gives CDR1 LGHDT, CDR2 YNNKEL (reference sequence). The CDR3 loop spans 15 amino acids. CDR3 sequence: CASSQKSLGNEKLFF. The CDR3 coding sequence is TGTGCCAGCAGCCAAAAGTCCCTGGGGAATGAAAAACTGTTTTTT.

This clonotype was detected only a few times. V is TRBV7-9 and J is TRBJ1-1; D call uncertain. The length of the CDR3 is 13 residues. From germline, CDR1 is SEHNR and CDR2 FQNEAQ (reference sequence). The ends were cut back, 1 base at V and 13 bases at J, with 16 bases in the middle. CDR3 sequence: CASSLGWRERVFF. The CDR3 nucleotides are TGTGCCAGCAGCTTAGGATGGAGGGAGAGAGTTTTCTTT.

This clonotype was found a few times. V and J are TRBV12-3 or TRBV12-4 and TRBJ2-7, with D perhaps matching TRBD2 (5 bases). The CDR3 length is 14 residues. V was pared by 5 bases and J by 1 base, with 12 bases between. CDR3 region: CASSPLRGSYEQYF. The CDR3 coding sequence is TGTGCCAGCAGTCCCCTACGGGGTTCCTACGAGCAGTACTTC.

This clonotype was seen at least ten times. The gene calls are TRBV7-8 and TRBJ1-3; possible D gene TRBD1, 6 bases. CDR3 size: 14 residues. Per the germline V gene, CDR1 is SGHVS and CDR2 is FQNEAQ. With 3 bases removed from V and 5 bases from J, the gap between germline ends came to 11 bases. CDR3 in DNA: TGTGCCAGCAGCTTTACGGACAGCCGAAACACCATATATTTT. Residues: CASSFTDSRNTIYF. Based on the CDR3 plus reference TRBV7-8 and TRBJ1-3, the full variable domain is GAGVSQSPRYKVAKRGQDVALRCDPISGHVSLFWYQQALGQGPEFLTYFQNEAQLDKSGLPSDRFFAERPEGSVSTLKIQRTQQEDSAVYLCASSFTDSRNTIYFGEGSWLTVV.

The chain uses TRBV15 and TRBJ2-3; 8 nucleotides line up with TRBD2. There are 18 residues in the CDR3. With 1 base clipped from V and 0 bases from J, the junction kept 9 bases outside the gene matches. Germline CDR1 reads LNHNV; CDR2 reads YYDKDF (reference sequence). The CDR3 spells CATSRGSGGGSSTDTQYF. The CDR3 region has the DNA TGTGCCACCAGCAGAGGTTCTGGCGGGGGGTCCAGCACAGATACGCAGTATTTT.

This clonotype was observed at least ten times. The J gene is TRBJ1-6, the V gene TRBV7-2; D unresolved. V was pared by 3 bases and J by 6 bases, with 15 bases between. The CDR3 has 16 residues. CDR1 and CDR2 from the germline V gene are SGHTA and FQGNSA. The CDR3 region has the DNA TGTGCCAGCAGCTTGATGCAGGCCAGAACTAATTCACCCCTCCACTTT. It yields the protein CASSLMQARTNSPLHF.

This clonotype occurred a few times. The gene calls are TRBV7-6 and TRBJ2-5, with D possibly being TRBD2 (5 bases). Trimming stripped 5 bases from V and 0 bases from J, with 13 bases between. CDR3 length: 15 amino acids. Looked up from germline, CDR1 is SGHVS and CDR2 is FNYEAQ. CDR3 region: CASSLLGSDQETQYF. Here the CDR3 DNA reads TGTGCCAGCAGCCTCCTCGGTAGCGACCAAGAGACCCAGTACTTC.

This chain uses TRBV3-1 with TRBJ2-5; D gene uncertain. V was clipped by 0 bases and J by 5 bases, with 7 bases between them. This CDR3 comprises 13 residues. Germline assignment: CDR1 LGHDT and CDR2 YNNKEL (reference sequence). As DNA, the CDR3 is TGTGCCAGCAGCCAAGATGGTCGGGAGACCCAGTACTTC. Protein: CASSQDGRETQYF.

The gene calls are TRBV2 and TRBJ1-1; TRBD1 aligns across 10 bases. The germline V gene has CDR1 SNHLY and CDR2 FYNNEI. The CDR3 runs to 15 residues. Trimming removed 4 bases from V and 1 base from J; junction bases left unmatched: 3. The CDR3 DNA follows: TGTGCCAGCAGTGGACAGGGGGCGAGGAACACTGAAGCTTTCTTT. Translating it yields CASSGQGARNTEAFF.